The rows below give T cell receptor beta chains drawn from one sample of a study of cytomegalovirus exposure and HLA in healthy donors. Only in-frame clones appear in the TCRdb table, and some are missing; sequencing was by immunoSEQ multiplex PCR. Of about 150,000 clones in the sample, over 75% were seen once. Sequencing was carried out using PBMCs. All receptors come from a woman in her 30s in good health and CMV-seronegative. Both conserved end residues are part of each CDR3. The D gene is left open where the match is weak. Not all rows give a size; the values are once, few, many and, for expanded clones, a class.

D gene,J gene,CDR3 length,V gene,clone size,CDR3 DNA,CDR3 protein
-,TRBJ2-1,14,TRBV7-3,-,TGTGCCAGCAGCTCTGCGGGGACTTACAATGAGCAGTTCTTC,CASSSAGTYNEQFF
-,TRBJ1-2,14,TRBV6-1,once,TGTGCCAGCAGTGAAGAGGTGACATTCTATGGCTACACCTTC,CASSEEVTFYGYTF
-,TRBJ1-4,15,TRBV9,-,TGTGCCAGCAGCGTAGGACGCCAGGGAACTGAAAAACTGTTTTTT,CASSVGRQGTEKLFF
-,TRBJ1-6,14,TRBV2,-,TGTGCCAGCAGTGATCGCGGGGTTAATTCACCCCTCCACTTT,CASSDRGVNSPLHF
-,TRBJ2-7,16,TRBV19,once,TGTGCCAGTAGTATTCGACACTCCCGTATCTCCTACGAGCAGTACTTC,CASSIRHSRISYEQYF
TRBD1,TRBJ2-3,15,TRBV6-5,-,TGTGCCAGCAGCTCCGGACAGGGTCGAACCGATACGCAGTATTTT,CASSSGQGRTDTQYF
TRBD2,TRBJ2-3,16,TRBV11-2,-,TGTGCCAGCACCGCAAGGGCGGGGGGACGCACAGATACGCAGTATTTT,CASTARAGGRTDTQYF
-,TRBJ2-2,16,TRBV6-6,-,TGTGCCAGCAGTTACCCGATAGACAGGAACGCCGGGGAGCTGTTTTTT,CASSYPIDRNAGELFF
TRBD1,TRBJ1-2,15,TRBV5-1,-,TGCGCCAGCAGCCCCTGGGACAGGGACTTGGCGGGCTACACCTTC,CASSPWDRDLAGYTF
-,TRBJ2-3,16,TRBV7-6,-,TGTGCCAGCAGCTTAGGTGGCGGGGTTGGTTCAGATACGCAGTATTTT,CASSLGGGVGSDTQYF